These T cell receptor beta chains were read from a single sample in a study of shared clonotypes between healthy human individuals. The protocol was immunoSEQ multiplex PCR, while the TCRdb copy is restricted to in-frame clones and leaves out a portion. The table records roughly 500,000 clones, approximately 95% of them present only once. Sequences were obtained from naive CD4+ T cells sorted from blood. The source of these receptors is a woman in her twenties or thirties in good health. The CDR3 runs from the conserved cysteine through the conserved F or W. The D gene is left open where the match is weak. Clone size is not always given. Where it is, it says once, few, many or a class for expanded clones.

j_call: TRBJ2-2; clone_size: -; d_call: -; v_call: TRBV6-1; cdr3_nt: TGTGCCAGCAGTGATTATCTAGCTCCCGGGGAGCTGTTTTTT; cdr3_aa: CASSDYLAPGELFF
j_call: TRBJ2-1; clone_size: -; d_call: -; v_call: TRBV28; cdr3_nt: TGTGCCAGCAGACTAGTTCAGGGGACAAGGGATGAGCAGTTCTTC; cdr3_aa: CASRLVQGTRDEQFF
j_call: TRBJ1-4; clone_size: -; d_call: -; v_call: TRBV7-9; cdr3_nt: TGTGCCAGCAGCCAGGAAGAAAAACTGTTTTTT; cdr3_aa: CASSQEEKLFF
j_call: TRBJ1-4; clone_size: -; d_call: -; v_call: TRBV2; cdr3_nt: TGTGCCAGCAGTGCTCCCGGGCTTGCAACTAATGAAAAACTGTTTTTT; cdr3_aa: CASSAPGLATNEKLFF
j_call: TRBJ2-5; clone_size: -; d_call: -; v_call: TRBV18; cdr3_nt: TGTGCCAGCTCACCAGTCCAAGAGACCCAGTACTTC; cdr3_aa: CASSPVQETQYF
j_call: TRBJ1-1; clone_size: -; d_call: -; v_call: TRBV27; cdr3_nt: TGTGCCAGCAGTTTATCGGACAGACCCACTGAAGCTTTCTTT; cdr3_aa: CASSLSDRPTEAFF
j_call: TRBJ2-1; clone_size: -; d_call: TRBD1; v_call: TRBV30; cdr3_nt: TGTGCCTGGAGTAGACAAGGACAGGCGATTATCTACAATGAGCAGTTCTTC; cdr3_aa: CAWSRQGQAIIYNEQFF
j_call: TRBJ1-4; clone_size: -; d_call: TRBD1; v_call: TRBV28; cdr3_nt: TGTGCCACGACCCGGGACAGGGGTTTTGGAAATGAAAAACTGTTTTTT; cdr3_aa: CATTRDRGFGNEKLFF
j_call: TRBJ2-7; clone_size: -; d_call: TRBD1; v_call: TRBV5-1; cdr3_nt: TGCGCCAGCAGCGCACAGGGGGCACCATCCTACGAGCAGTACTTC; cdr3_aa: CASSAQGAPSYEQYF
j_call: TRBJ2-7; clone_size: -; d_call: -; v_call: TRBV28; cdr3_nt: TGTGCCAGCTGCCGAACAGGAAGCTCCTACGAGCAGTACTTC; cdr3_aa: CASCRTGSSYEQYF
j_call: TRBJ2-2; clone_size: -; d_call: -; v_call: TRBV5-1; cdr3_nt: TGCGCCAGCAGCCCCCCTGACGTGGTCACCGGGGAGCTGTTTTTT; cdr3_aa: CASSPPDVVTGELFF
j_call: TRBJ2-7; clone_size: -; d_call: TRBD2; v_call: TRBV10-1; cdr3_nt: TGCGCCAGCAGTGGTTTATCTAGCGGGAGCGGCGAGCAGTACTTC; cdr3_aa: CASSGLSSGSGEQYF
j_call: TRBJ1-4; clone_size: -; d_call: -; v_call: TRBV7-9; cdr3_nt: TGTGCCAGCGCCTTCGCTGGCAATGAAAAACTGTTTTTT; cdr3_aa: CASAFAGNEKLFF
j_call: TRBJ2-5; clone_size: -; d_call: -; v_call: TRBV5-1; cdr3_nt: TGCGCCAGCAGCTTTGAGGGACTTGGTCAAGAGACCCAGTACTTC; cdr3_aa: CASSFEGLGQETQYF
j_call: TRBJ2-7; clone_size: few; d_call: TRBD2; v_call: TRBV7-6; cdr3_nt: TGTGCCAGCAGCTCCGGTACTAGCGGGAGAGTCTACGAGCAGTACTTC; cdr3_aa: CASSSGTSGRVYEQYF
j_call: TRBJ1-1; clone_size: -; d_call: -; v_call: TRBV11-3; cdr3_nt: TGTGCCAGCAGCTTATCTGGGAGGAACACTGAAGCTTTCTTT; cdr3_aa: CASSLSGRNTEAFF
j_call: TRBJ1-2; clone_size: few; d_call: -; v_call: TRBV19; cdr3_nt: TGTGCCAGTAACTCCTACAGGGCCTATGGCTACACCTTC; cdr3_aa: CASNSYRAYGYTF
j_call: TRBJ2-1; clone_size: -; d_call: TRBD2; v_call: TRBV6-5; cdr3_nt: TGTGCCAGCAGTTACGGTCTAGCGGGAGGGAATGAGCAGTTCTTC; cdr3_aa: CASSYGLAGGNEQFF
j_call: TRBJ2-1; clone_size: -; d_call: -; v_call: TRBV5-1; cdr3_nt: TGCGCCAGCAGCGTGAGAAAAGACAATGAGCAGTTCTTC; cdr3_aa: CASSVRKDNEQFF
j_call: TRBJ1-1; clone_size: -; d_call: -; v_call: TRBV19; cdr3_nt: TGTGCCAGTAGTGTCCACGAGGGGGGCGGCACTGAAGCTTTCTTT; cdr3_aa: CASSVHEGGGTEAFF
j_call: TRBJ2-4; clone_size: -; d_call: -; v_call: TRBV28; cdr3_nt: TGTGCCAGCAGTTCACCGACCTATTTGGAGTACTTC; cdr3_aa: CASSSPTYLEYF
j_call: TRBJ2-6; clone_size: once; d_call: -; v_call: TRBV5-4; cdr3_nt: TGTGCCAGCAGCACTATGTCTGGGGCCAACGTCCTGACTTTC; cdr3_aa: CASSTMSGANVLTF
j_call: TRBJ2-7; clone_size: once; d_call: -; v_call: TRBV19; cdr3_nt: TGTGCCAGTACGCTGGACCATAGCTCCTACGAGCAGTACTTC; cdr3_aa: CASTLDHSSYEQYF
j_call: TRBJ1-2; clone_size: -; d_call: TRBD1; v_call: TRBV27; cdr3_nt: TGTGCCAGCAGTCCCCGGACAGGGTTTAGTGGCTACACCTTC; cdr3_aa: CASSPRTGFSGYTF
j_call: TRBJ1-4; clone_size: -; d_call: TRBD1; v_call: TRBV19; cdr3_nt: TGTGCCAGTAGAAGACAGGGATCGGAAAAACTGTTTTTT; cdr3_aa: CASRRQGSEKLFF
j_call: TRBJ1-2; clone_size: -; d_call: -; v_call: TRBV25-1; cdr3_nt: TGTGCCAGCAGTGAACCGGGGATCGGGATGTATGGCTACACCTTC; cdr3_aa: CASSEPGIGMYGYTF
j_call: TRBJ1-2; clone_size: -; d_call: -; v_call: TRBV7-9; cdr3_nt: TGTGCCAGCACCTTAGATGGCTTTAGCTATGGCTACACCTTC; cdr3_aa: CASTLDGFSYGYTF
j_call: TRBJ2-2; clone_size: -; d_call: TRBD2; v_call: TRBV28; cdr3_nt: TGTGCCAGCAGTTTCTCCACTTGGTCACTAGCGGGAGGGAACACCGGGGAGCTGTTTTTT; cdr3_aa: CASSFSTWSLAGGNTGELFF
j_call: TRBJ2-1; clone_size: once; d_call: TRBD2; v_call: TRBV2; cdr3_nt: TGTGCCAGTAGATACGGGACTAGCGACAATGAGCAGTTCTTC; cdr3_aa: CASRYGTSDNEQFF
j_call: TRBJ2-1; clone_size: -; d_call: -; v_call: TRBV5-1; cdr3_nt: TGCGCCAGCAGCGGGGCGGGCACCTCCTACAATGAGCAGTTCTTC; cdr3_aa: CASSGAGTSYNEQFF
j_call: TRBJ2-1; clone_size: -; d_call: -; v_call: TRBV7-9; cdr3_nt: TGTGCGAGCACCGCCCCCCCGGAATACAATGAGCAGTTCTTC; cdr3_aa: CASTAPPEYNEQFF
j_call: TRBJ1-2; clone_size: -; d_call: TRBD1; v_call: TRBV5-6; cdr3_nt: TGTGCCAGCAGCAAACAGGGGCCGGGTGGCTACACCTTC; cdr3_aa: CASSKQGPGGYTF
j_call: TRBJ2-1; clone_size: -; d_call: TRBD1; v_call: TRBV4-2; cdr3_nt: TGTGCCAGCAGCCAAGGGGGAGGACAGGGCTCCTACAATGAGCAGTTCTTC; cdr3_aa: CASSQGGGQGSYNEQFF
j_call: TRBJ2-7; clone_size: -; d_call: -; v_call: TRBV6-5; cdr3_nt: TGTGCCAGCAGTTACTCCAAACCGGGACTCGCCTACGAGCAGTACTTC; cdr3_aa: CASSYSKPGLAYEQYF
j_call: TRBJ2-1; clone_size: -; d_call: -; v_call: TRBV9; cdr3_nt: TGTGCCAGCAGCGTAACAGGGAATGAGCAGTTCTTC; cdr3_aa: CASSVTGNEQFF
j_call: TRBJ1-4; clone_size: -; d_call: -; v_call: TRBV7-9; cdr3_nt: TGTGCCAGCAGCCAAGGGGTGCAAAAACTGTTTTTT; cdr3_aa: CASSQGVQKLFF
j_call: TRBJ1-4; clone_size: -; d_call: TRBD1; v_call: TRBV28; cdr3_nt: TGTGCCAGCAGTTGGACAGGGGGCAACGAAAAACTGTTTTTT; cdr3_aa: CASSWTGGNEKLFF
j_call: TRBJ2-7; clone_size: -; d_call: TRBD2; v_call: TRBV27; cdr3_nt: TGTGCCAGCAGTTCAGCGGGGCAAGCTTACGAGCAGTACTTC; cdr3_aa: CASSSAGQAYEQYF
j_call: TRBJ2-7; clone_size: -; d_call: -; v_call: TRBV6-6; cdr3_nt: TGTGCCAGCAGATATTACTCATCCGGGGATTACTACGAGCAGTACTTC; cdr3_aa: CASRYYSSGDYYEQYF
j_call: TRBJ2-3; clone_size: -; d_call: -; v_call: TRBV28; cdr3_nt: TGTGCCAGCAGTTTACCCCCAACAGATACGCAGTATTTT; cdr3_aa: CASSLPPTDTQYF
j_call: TRBJ2-1; clone_size: -; d_call: -; v_call: TRBV19; cdr3_nt: TGTGCCAGTAGGAGAGAAGGGTCCTACAATGAGCAGTTCTTC; cdr3_aa: CASRREGSYNEQFF
j_call: TRBJ1-1; clone_size: -; d_call: -; v_call: TRBV7-9; cdr3_nt: TGTGCCAGCAGCCCAAGGGTCGGGCAGGGCAAAAAGAACACTGAAGCTTTCTTT; cdr3_aa: CASSPRVGQGKKNTEAFF
j_call: TRBJ1-1; clone_size: -; d_call: TRBD1; v_call: TRBV29-1; cdr3_nt: TGCAGCGTGGTCACAGGGGGCACTGAAGCTTTCTTT; cdr3_aa: CSVVTGGTEAFF
j_call: TRBJ1-2; clone_size: once; d_call: -; v_call: TRBV15; cdr3_nt: TGTGCCACCAGCCCCGGGTCCAACATTGCCCTATATGGCTACACCTTC; cdr3_aa: CATSPGSNIALYGYTF
j_call: TRBJ1-2; clone_size: -; d_call: TRBD1; v_call: TRBV5-8; cdr3_nt: TGTGCCAGCAGCTTGGATTCCGGGACAGTTAGTTATGGCTACACCTTC; cdr3_aa: CASSLDSGTVSYGYTF
j_call: TRBJ2-1; clone_size: -; d_call: -; v_call: TRBV13; cdr3_nt: TGTGCCAGCAGCTTAGAGGCCAGAGGCTACAATGAGCAGTTCTTC; cdr3_aa: CASSLEARGYNEQFF
j_call: TRBJ2-1; clone_size: -; d_call: -; v_call: TRBV5-1; cdr3_nt: TGCGCCAGACCCATTGGACATCCTAGCTCCTACAATGAGCAGTTCTTC; cdr3_aa: CARPIGHPSSYNEQFF
j_call: TRBJ1-2; clone_size: -; d_call: -; v_call: TRBV5-1; cdr3_nt: TGCGCCAGCAGCTTGACCGGTGAGAACTATGGCTACACCTTC; cdr3_aa: CASSLTGENYGYTF
j_call: TRBJ2-4; clone_size: -; d_call: -; v_call: TRBV19; cdr3_nt: TGTGCCAGTAACCAGAATCGGGGAAACATTCAGTACTTC; cdr3_aa: CASNQNRGNIQYF
j_call: TRBJ2-7; clone_size: -; d_call: TRBD2; v_call: TRBV5-8; cdr3_nt: TGTGCCAGCAGCTTAGGACTAGCGGGAGGCCGGGACTACGAGCAGTACTTC; cdr3_aa: CASSLGLAGGRDYEQYF
j_call: TRBJ1-2; clone_size: -; d_call: -; v_call: TRBV14; cdr3_nt: TGTGCCAGCAGCCCCCACGGGACGCCGTATGGCTACACCTTC; cdr3_aa: CASSPHGTPYGYTF
j_call: TRBJ2-1; clone_size: -; d_call: TRBD2; v_call: TRBV6-1; cdr3_nt: TGTGCCAGCAGTGAAGGTAGACTAGCGGGCGGGGATGAGCAGTTCTTC; cdr3_aa: CASSEGRLAGGDEQFF
j_call: TRBJ1-4; clone_size: -; d_call: TRBD1; v_call: TRBV19; cdr3_nt: TGTGCCAGTAGTAGCGGACAGGTTAATGAAAAACTGTTTTTT; cdr3_aa: CASSSGQVNEKLFF
j_call: TRBJ2-2; clone_size: -; d_call: -; v_call: TRBV5-8; cdr3_nt: TGTGCCAGCAGGCGACACACCGGGGAGCTGTTTTTT; cdr3_aa: CASRRHTGELFF
j_call: TRBJ1-4; clone_size: -; d_call: -; v_call: TRBV10-2; cdr3_nt: TGCGCCAGCAGTGAGTCAGGGGTGGATGAAAAACTGTTTTTT; cdr3_aa: CASSESGVDEKLFF
j_call: TRBJ2-1; clone_size: -; d_call: -; v_call: TRBV5-1; cdr3_nt: TGCGCCAGCAGCTTGCGGACGCCCCAGAATCTCCACAATGAGCAGTTCTTC; cdr3_aa: CASSLRTPQNLHNEQFF
j_call: TRBJ2-7; clone_size: -; d_call: -; v_call: TRBV28; cdr3_nt: TGTGCCAGCGAGGGTCGGTTGTGGGAGCAGTACTTC; cdr3_aa: CASEGRLWEQYF
j_call: TRBJ1-4; clone_size: -; d_call: -; v_call: TRBV4-2; cdr3_nt: TGTGCCAGCAGCCTAGTAGGGATTTCTGATAATGAAAAACTGTTTTTT; cdr3_aa: CASSLVGISDNEKLFF
j_call: TRBJ2-7; clone_size: -; d_call: -; v_call: TRBV28; cdr3_nt: TGTGCCAGCTCCCCTGGCGGTTCCTACGAGCAGTACTTC; cdr3_aa: CASSPGGSYEQYF
j_call: TRBJ2-7; clone_size: once; d_call: -; v_call: TRBV6-1; cdr3_nt: TGTGCCAGCAGTGAACAAGGGGGCGAGCAGTACTTC; cdr3_aa: CASSEQGGEQYF